One sample yielded the 23 T cell receptor beta chains listed below, sequenced in a study of early T cells in non-severe SARS-CoV-2 infection. TCRdb passed the 5' RACE reads through MiXCR, listing each CDR3 protein once. Among around 20,000 distinct CDR3 sequences listed, 4% to 5.5% were seen once. Sequencing was performed on whole blood. The receptors were gathered from an adult who was a healthcare worker with PCR-confirmed SARS-CoV-2 infection or an uninfected control (not recorded which).

This clonotype came up many times. The chain recombines TRBV7-9 with TRBJ2-4; D is tentatively TRBD1 or TRBD2 (6 bases each). There are 17 residues in the CDR3. Germline V CDR1 and CDR2: SEHNR, FQNEAQ (reference sequence). V dropped 5 bases and J dropped 6 bases, with 23 bases sitting between them. As DNA, the CDR3 is TGTGCCAGCAGCCAAAGGCAGGGGAGGATTATTGGAAACATTCAGTACTTC. Translating gives CASSQRQGRIIGNIQYF.

This clonotype showed up many times. The V call is TRBV12-3 or TRBV12-4, the J call TRBJ1-4; 7 nucleotides align to TRBD1. The CDR3 has 13 residues. Losses at the gene ends were 5 bases for V and 13 bases for J; bases not matched to a gene: 10. In DNA form, the CDR3 reads TGTGCCAGCAGTCTGACAGGGACTCTGGGACTGTTTTTT. Residues: CASSLTGTLGLFF.

The sample holds many counts of this clonotype. The V gene is TRBV7-2, the J gene TRBJ2-7; 7 bases are a match to TRBD1. Trimming cost V 5 bases and J 6 bases; bases outside gene matches: 7. The CDR3 contains 13 residues. Germline CDR1 reads SGHTA; CDR2 reads FQGNSA. The CDR3 DNA follows: TGTGCCAGCAGCGTACAGGGGACGGGCGAGCAGTACTTC. The encoded protein is CASSVQGTGEQYF. The full variable domain, completed using reference TRBV7-2 and TRBJ2-7, is GAGVSQSPSNKVTEKGKDVELRCDPISGHTALYWYRQSLGQGLEFLIYFQGNSAPDKSGLPSDRFSAERTGGSVSTLTIQRTQQEDSAVYLCASSVQGTGEQYFGPGTRLTVT.

The chain carries TRBV6-6 and TRBJ2-7; tentatively, D is TRBD1 or TRBD2 (5 bases each). V gave up 7 bases and J gave up 2 bases, with 12 bases separating them. Germline values: CDR1 MNHNY, CDR2 SVGAGI (reference sequence). This CDR3 has 13 residues. The CDR3 DNA sequence: TGTGCCAGCAAGGGGACGGACACCTACGAGCAGTACTTC. Translating gives CASKGTDTYEQYF.

This clonotype was recorded many times. The V and J genes are TRBV4-2 and TRBJ2-2; no firm D call. V dropped 10 bases and J dropped 8 bases, with 20 bases sitting between them. CDR3 length equals 14 residues. Germline assignment: CDR1 LGHNA and CDR2 YNFKEQ. CDR3 sequence (DNA): TGTGCCACCCAGTGGTCGGGTACAGCAGGGGAGCTGTTTTTT. Protein sequence: CATQWSGTAGELFF.

This clonotype was detected many times. The chain has TRBV12-3 or TRBV12-4 and TRBJ1-4; 7 positions agree with TRBD1. The CDR3 loop spans 13 amino acids. J gave up 8 bases and V 2 bases, and 2 bases lay outside the gene matches. The CDR3 region is CASSLYRGEKLFF. The CDR3 DNA sequence: TGTGCCAGCAGTTTATACAGGGGCGAAAAACTGTTTTTT.

This clonotype was seen repeatedly, ten times or more. This chain uses TRBV7-2 with TRBJ1-4; 9 nucleotides line up with TRBD1. The ends lost 4 bases at V and 5 bases at J; junction bases unmatched: 2. The CDR3 loop spans 14 amino acids. Germline CDR1 SGHTA, CDR2 FQGNSA. CDR3 amino acids: CASSSDRGNEKLFF. CDR3 bases: TGTGCCAGCAGCTCGGACAGGGGAAATGAAAAACTGTTTTTT. Full variable domain (rest looked up from reference TRBV7-2 and TRBJ1-4): GAGVSQSPSNKVTEKGKDVELRCDPISGHTALYWYRQSLGQGLEFLIYFQGNSAPDKSGLPSDRFSAERTGGSVSTLTIQRTQQEDSAVYLCASSSDRGNEKLFFGSGTQLSVL.

There are many counts of this clonotype. The chain employs TRBV24-1 and TRBJ2-1; 7 nucleotides agree with TRBD1. Germline V gene sequence: CDR1 KGHDR, CDR2 SFDVKD. Trimming removed 1 base from V and 4 bases from J; junction bases left unmatched: 6. There are 16 residues in the CDR3. Here the CDR3 DNA reads TGTGCCACCAGTGATTTAACGCCCAGGGGGTACAATGAGCAGTTCTTC. Its translation: CATSDLTPRGYNEQFF.

V gene TRBV30 combines with J gene TRBJ2-7, with 11 bases aligning to TRBD1. Germline CDR1 and CDR2: GTSNPN and SVGIG (reference sequence). The CDR3 loop spans 15 amino acids. V was pared by 0 bases and J by 3 bases, with 4 bases of the junction left unmatched. In DNA form, the CDR3 reads TGTGCCTGGAGTGTTTGGGGACAGGGGGACTACGAGCAGTACTTC. Its translation is CAWSVWGQGDYEQYF.

This clonotype has ten or more counts. The genes are TRBV5-1 and TRBJ2-3; 9 positions agree with TRBD1. V was clipped by 3 bases and J by 4 bases; unmatched bases: 6. The CDR3 is 15 amino acids. Germline loops: CDR1 SGHRS, CDR2 YFSETQ. The CDR3 loop is CASSYTGGLADTQYF. The CDR3 nucleotides read TGCGCCAGCAGCTACACAGGGGGCTTGGCAGATACGCAGTATTTT.

This clonotype was counted a few times. The genes are TRBV4-3 and TRBJ2-2; 9 bases are a match to TRBD1. The V and J ends lost 4 bases and 5 bases, in that order; junction bases with no gene match: 5. The CDR3 totals 15 residues. Germline V gene data show CDR1 as LGHNA and CDR2 as YSLEER. The CDR3: CASSPGTGPTGELFF. The DNA of the CDR3 is TGCGCCAGCAGCCCGGGGACAGGGCCAACCGGGGAGCTGTTTTTT.

This clonotype has a count of ten or more. The chain joins TRBV30 to TRBJ2-1, with TRBD2 matching 11 bases. The germline gives CDR1 GTSNPN, CDR2 SVGIG (reference sequence). V dropped 1 base and J dropped 7; count of bases not matched to a gene: 6. The CDR3 consists of 15 residues. The CDR3 DNA follows: TGTGCCTGGAGTGGAACTAGCGGGAGTCTGAATGAGCAGTTCTTC. This encodes CAWSGTSGSLNEQFF.

The chain links TRBV9 to TRBJ1-3; D not certain. The CDR3 extends over 16 amino acids. CDR1 and CDR2 from the germline V gene are SGDLS and YYNGEE. Trimming removed 4 bases from V and 4 bases from J, with 18 bases in between. CDR3 loop: CASSSQAGLNGNTIYF. CDR3 in DNA: TGTGCCAGCAGCTCCCAGGCCGGTCTGAACGGAAACACCATATATTTT.

This clonotype was seen ten or more times. This CDR3 is CASSLMSETQYF. Here the CDR3 DNA reads TGTGCCAGCAGCTTAATGAGCGAGACCCAGTACTTC. The chain carries TRBV7-2 and TRBJ2-5; D is uncertain. CDR3 length: 12 amino acids. Germline CDR1 is SGHTA and CDR2 is FQGNSA. Deletions cut 2 bases from V and 5 bases from J, with 6 bases between.

This clonotype appeared once. The gene calls are TRBV7-6 and TRBJ2-1; D gene ambiguous. Trimming cost V 2 bases and J 8 bases, with 4 bases left between them. The CDR3 has 11 residues. Germline CDR1 and CDR2: SGHVS and FNYEAQ. This CDR3 reads CASSLLDEQFF. In DNA form, the CDR3 reads TGTGCCAGCAGCTTACTGGATGAGCAGTTCTTC.

The sample holds a few counts of this clonotype. This rearrangement joins TRBV3-1 to TRBJ2-7, with 10 bases that match TRBD2. V gave up 3 bases and J gave up 4 bases; unmatched junction bases: 3. Germline V gene lookup returns CDR1 LGHDT and CDR2 YNNKEL (reference sequence). This CDR3 spans 14 amino acids. CDR3 sequence reads: CASSHASGGYEQYF. CDR3 coding DNA: TGTGCCAGCAGCCATGCTAGCGGGGGTTACGAGCAGTACTTC.

This clonotype was detected a few times. V gene TRBV2 combines with J gene TRBJ2-5; 8 bases are shared with TRBD1. Germline-derived CDR1 and CDR2 are SNHLY and FYNNEI. The junction had 5 bases not matched to a gene; V was cut back by 6 bases and J by 2 bases. This CDR3 has 14 residues. CDR3 region: CASRIRQGQETQYF. The CDR3 coding sequence is TGTGCCAGCAGGATAAGACAGGGGCAAGAGACCCAGTACTTC.

The genes are TRBV5-1 and TRBJ2-1; 9 bases map to TRBD2. The germline gives CDR1 SGHRS, CDR2 YFSETQ. V was clipped by 1 base and J by 0 bases; unmatched bases: 20. The CDR3 runs to 22 residues. CDR3 protein: CASSLPGLAGGQWGTSYNEQFF. In DNA, the CDR3 is TGCGCCAGCAGCTTGCCGGGACTAGCAGGAGGTCAATGGGGAACCTCCTACAATGAGCAGTTCTTC.

The table lists this clonotype with a few counts. As DNA, the CDR3 is TGTGCCAGCAGAGGCAGCCCATATTCCCCCTACGAGCAGTACTTC. This translates into CASRGSPYSPYEQYF. The rearrangement uses TRBV11-2 and TRBJ2-7; D is undetermined. CDR3 length: 15 amino acids. V lost 6 bases and J lost 2, with 17 bases in between. Germline CDR1 is SGHAT and CDR2 is FQNNGV.

This clonotype was observed many times. The rearrangement uses TRBV6-6 and TRBJ1-1; D unresolved. This CDR3 comprises 13 residues. V shed 6 bases and J shed 1 base, with 9 bases lying between them. The germline V gene encodes CDR1 MNHNY and CDR2 SVGAGI (reference sequence). Here the CDR3 DNA reads TGTGCCAGCAGCCAGGAGGGGAACACTGAAGCTTTCTTT. This gives the protein CASSQEGNTEAFF.

The sample holds many counts of this clonotype. This rearrangement joins TRBV5-6 to TRBJ2-1; 7 bases agree with TRBD2. Germline V gene data show CDR1 as SGHDT and CDR2 as YYEEEE. CDR3 length: 16 residues. V dropped 1 base and J dropped 9; count of bases not matched to a gene: 13. The DNA of the CDR3 is TGTGCCAGCAGCTTGCTGACGCGGGGAATAGCGGGTGAGCAGTTCTTC. Amino acid sequence: CASSLLTRGIAGEQFF. Full variable domain (remainder filled in from reference TRBV5-6 and TRBJ2-1): DAGVTQSPTHLIKTRGQQVTLRCSPKSGHDTVSWYQQALGQGPQFIFQYYEEEERQRGNFPDRFSGHQFPNYSSELNVNALLLGDSALYLCASSLLTRGIAGEQFFGPGTRLTVL.

This clonotype was found many times. The chain recombines TRBV7-2 with TRBJ2-1; D may be TRBD1 (6 bases). The CDR3 covers 14 residues. Trimming cost V 3 bases and J 9 bases, with 15 bases left between them. Germline lookup yields CDR1 SGHTA and CDR2 FQGNSA. CDR3 sequence reads: CASSLLRGFGEQFF. CDR3 DNA: TGTGCCAGCAGCTTGCTCAGGGGATTCGGTGAGCAGTTCTTC.

This clonotype was observed many times. V usage is TRBV18 and J usage is TRBJ2-1; D tentatively fits TRBD1 or TRBD2 (5 bases each). The CDR3 has 13 amino acids. The V end lost 5 bases, the J end lost 6 bases, and 11 bases lay between the germline ends. Germline V CDR1 and CDR2: KGHSH, LQKENI. The CDR3 DNA reads TGTGCCAGCTCAGGTACGAGGGGCAATGAGCAGTTCTTC. Its translation: CASSGTRGNEQFF.